This entry lists 27 T cell receptor beta chains sequenced from one sample in a study of blood T cell repertoires in COVID-19. Profiling relied on immunoSEQ multiplex PCR, and the TCRdb table lists in-frame clones only, not all of them. The sample has 290,000 or so clones; more than 75% are singletons. The sequencing input was peripheral blood. Receptor source: an older man with acute or convalescent COVID-19.

This clone was counted a few times. The CDR3 is CASSKDGGECEQYF. The CDR3, as DNA: TGTGCCAGCAGCAAAGACGGCGGAGAGTGTGAGCAGTACTTC. The chain couples TRBV21-1 to TRBJ2-7; whether TRBD2, the table's D call, matches the DNA was not checked. TRBV21-1 is a pseudogene segment. The CDR3 is 14 amino acids.

The chain has TRBV7-8 and TRBJ1-5; 8 bases map to TRBD1. This CDR3 region has 19 residues. The junction had 16 bases not matched to a gene; V was cut back by 5 bases and J by 1 base. CDR1 is SGHVS and CDR2 is FQNEAQ in the germline V gene. This chain's CDR3 is CASSLRRGQAGSSNQPQHF. CDR3 coding DNA: TGTGCCAGCAGCCTCCGTCGGGGACAGGCGGGATCGAGCAATCAGCCCCAGCATTTT.

V gene TRBV10-3 combines with J gene TRBJ2-3, with TRBD1 matching 7 bases. J lost 4 bases, V lost 0 bases, and 4 bases had no gene match. The CDR3 is 15 residues long. Germline CDR1 and CDR2: ENHRY and SYGVKD. The CDR3 nucleotides read TGTGCCATCAGTGAGTCGAGGGGGCGCCCAGATACGCAGTATTTT. It codes for CAISESRGRPDTQYF.

The CDR3 DNA is TGTGCCAGCAGTGAGCGGGGGACAAACACCATATATTTT. Protein product: CASSERGTNTIYF. The chain employs TRBV6-1 and TRBJ1-3, with TRBD1 as a possible D gene (5 bases). This CDR3 is built from 13 residues. Germline V lookup: CDR1 MNHNS, CDR2 SASEGT. V lost 3 bases and J lost 6, with 9 bases in between.

V and J are TRBV7-6 and TRBJ2-1; 11 positions match TRBD2. Germline loops: CDR1 SGHVS, CDR2 FNYEAQ. The CDR3 is made up of 16 amino acids. V shed 5 bases, J shed 6 bases, and the junction held 9 bases outside the gene matches. As DNA, the CDR3 is TGTGCCAGCAGCCCCTCTTGGCTAGCGGGGGGCAATGAGCAGTTCTTC. It yields the protein CASSPSWLAGGNEQFF.

V gene TRBV7-7 combines with J gene TRBJ2-5, with TRBD1 identical over 7 bases. V lost 5 bases to trimming and J lost 0 bases; unmatched junction nucleotides: 3. Germline loops: CDR1 SSHAT, CDR2 FNYEAQ (reference sequence). The CDR3 is made up of 14 amino acids. This CDR3 is CASSQTGNQETQYF. In DNA form, the CDR3 reads TGTGCCAGCAGCCAGACAGGGAACCAAGAGACCCAGTACTTC.

V gene TRBV18 combines with J gene TRBJ1-1, with TRBD1 matching 10 bases. The CDR3 contains 14 residues. CDR1 KGHSH and CDR2 LQKENI come from the germline V gene. The trim removed 6 bases at V and 6 bases at J, leaving 7 bases unmatched. The CDR3 protein is CASSRGQGVSEAFF. For the CDR3, the DNA is TGTGCCAGCTCCAGAGGACAGGGGGTGTCTGAAGCTTTCTTT.

This sequence joins TRBV11-2 and TRBJ1-1; a weak D match, TRBD1 (5 bases). CDR1 SGHAT and CDR2 FQNNGV come from the germline V gene. The CDR3 spans 13 residues. Deletions cut 4 bases from V and 4 bases from J, with 10 bases between. The CDR3 is CASSSGLFTEAFF. The CDR3 nucleotides are TGTGCCAGCAGCTCGGGACTCTTCACTGAAGCTTTCTTT.

The rearrangement links TRBV2 to TRBJ2-6; D uncertain. Trimming left V 6 bases short and J 2 bases short, with 8 bases between. This CDR3 is built from 14 residues. Germline V gene lookup returns CDR1 SNHLY and CDR2 FYNNEI. CDR3 bases: TGTGCCAGCAGCCCCCAGGCTGGGGCCAACGTCCTGACTTTC. Its translation: CASSPQAGANVLTF.

This sequence joins TRBV6-5 and TRBJ1-2; 9 bases are a match to TRBD1. This CDR3 has 15 amino acids. Per germline, CDR1 MNHEY and CDR2 SVGAGI. J lost 3 bases, V lost 6 bases, and 8 bases had no gene match. The CDR3 coding sequence is TGTGCCAGCAGCACTCCCGGGACAGGGCACTATGGCTACACCTTC. This encodes CASSTPGTGHYGYTF.

The chain joins TRBV28 to TRBJ1-2; 7 nucleotides match TRBD1. The CDR3 covers 16 residues. V trimming: 6 bases; J trimming: 8 bases; junction bases outside the gene matches: 18. In germline, CDR1 is MDHEN, CDR2 SYDVKM. DNA of the CDR3: TGTGCCAGCAGCAAAGGGACAGCGAGGGGCCTTAGGGGCTACACCTTC. As protein: CASSKGTARGLRGYTF.

The chain combines TRBV9 with TRBJ2-1, with D perhaps TRBD2 (6 bases). Trimming took 0 bases from V and 10 from J, leaving 11 bases between them. Germline assignment: CDR1 SGDLS and CDR2 YYNGEE. The CDR3 is 13 amino acids. DNA of the CDR3: TGTGCCAGCAGCGTAGGTCGGAGGGAAGAGCAGTTCTTC. Translated, it gives CASSVGRREEQFF.

This chain links TRBV9 with TRBJ2-2; no firm D call. The V gene's germline CDR1 is SGDLS and CDR2 YYNGEE. Trimming removed 0 bases at V and 1 base at J, with 7 bases between. The CDR3 spans 15 residues. CDR3 loop: CASSVEAGNTGELFF. DNA of the CDR3: TGTGCCAGCAGCGTAGAAGCAGGGAACACCGGGGAGCTGTTTTTT. Variable domain in full (rest from reference TRBV9 and TRBJ2-2): DSGVTQTPKHLITATGQRVTLRCSPRSGDLSVYWYQQSLDQGLQFLIQYYNGEERAKGNILERFSAQQFPDLHSELNLSSLELGDSALYFCASSVEAGNTGELFFGEGSRLTVL.

The rearrangement links TRBV28 to TRBJ1-4; tentative D call: TRBD1 (5 bases). The CDR3 runs 14 residues. Trimming left V 2 bases short and J 3 bases short, with 7 bases between. Germline V lookup: CDR1 MDHEN, CDR2 SYDVKM. The chain's CDR3 is CASSLRQPNEKLFF. In DNA form, the CDR3 reads TGTGCCAGCAGTTTACGACAGCCTAATGAAAAACTGTTTTTT.

J is TRBJ2-1 and V is TRBV5-1; 8 bases map to TRBD2. V was pared by 3 bases and J by 4 bases, with 9 bases of the junction left unmatched. CDR1 and CDR2 (germline): SGHRS, YFSETQ. The CDR3 runs to 16 residues. The CDR3 here is CASSSPTSEGYNEQFF. For the CDR3, the DNA is TGCGCCAGCAGCTCGCCGACTAGCGAGGGGTACAATGAGCAGTTCTTC. The full variable domain, its missing parts supplied by reference TRBV5-1 and TRBJ2-1, is KAGVTQTPRYLIKTRGQQVTLSCSPISGHRSVSWYQQTPGQGLQFLFEYFSETQRNKGNFPGRFSGRQFSNSRSEMNVSTLELGDSALYLCASSSPTSEGYNEQFFGPGTRLTVL.

V is TRBV6-5 and J is TRBJ1-1, with 7 bases aligning to TRBD1. Germline V gives CDR1 MNHEY, CDR2 SVGAGI. This CDR3 contains 16 residues. Trimming at V came to 0 bases and at J to 4 bases, leaving 8 bases not matched to a gene. The CDR3 region has the DNA TGTGCCAGCAGTTACTCGGCAGGGGGGTGGAGCACTGAAGCTTTCTTT. This translates into CASSYSAGGWSTEAFF.

The CDR3 here is CASSQKIGTSGYEQYF. The CDR3 DNA reads TGCGCCAGCAGCCAGAAGATCGGGACTAGCGGCTACGAGCAGTACTTC. The chain couples TRBV4-3 to TRBJ2-7; 11 bases match TRBD2. Trimming at V came to 3 bases and at J to 3 bases, leaving 7 bases not matched to a gene. CDR1 is LGHNA and CDR2 is YSLEER in the germline V gene. This CDR3 has 16 amino acids.

The CDR3 sequence is CSANREYGYTF. CDR3 nucleotide sequence: TGCAGTGCTAACAGGGAGTATGGCTACACCTTC. This chain joins TRBV20-1 and TRBJ1-2, with D possibly being TRBD1 (6 bases). Germline lookup yields CDR1 DFQATT and CDR2 SNEGSKA (reference sequence). V was cut by 4 bases and J by 5 bases, with 8 bases left in between. This CDR3 comprises 11 residues.

The chain employs TRBV30 and TRBJ1-1; TRBD1 matches at 10 bases. There are 16 residues in the CDR3. Germline V gene data show CDR1 as GTSNPN and CDR2 as SVGIG (reference sequence). V lost 4 bases to trimming and J lost 7 bases; unmatched junction nucleotides: 15. Written as DNA, the CDR3 is TGTGCCTGGAACCTCCCGCCGGGACAGGGGTGGAATGAAGCTTTCTTT. Its translation: CAWNLPPGQGWNEAFF.

This chain joins TRBV12-3 or TRBV12-4 and TRBJ1-3; D gene uncertain. Deletions cut 8 bases from V and 4 bases from J, with 12 bases between. The CDR3 runs to 13 residues. This chain's CDR3 is CASGRSGGNTIYF. Written as DNA, the CDR3 is TGTGCCAGCGGCCGGAGCGGGGGAAACACCATATATTTT.

The rearrangement joins TRBV4-2 to TRBJ2-5; 8 bases fit TRBD1. The CDR3 has 17 residues. Germline V gene data show CDR1 as LGHNA and CDR2 as YNFKEQ. V was clipped by 1 base and J by 5 bases; unmatched bases: 12. The CDR3 loop reads CASSQGGTGAPGETQYF. CDR3 sequence (DNA): TGTGCCAGCAGCCAAGGCGGGACAGGAGCGCCGGGTGAGACCCAGTACTTC.

This clone was observed a few times. The V call is TRBV20-1, the J call TRBJ1-1; no firm D call. Germline loops: CDR1 DFQATT, CDR2 SNEGSKA (reference sequence). The CDR3 has 11 residues. V gave up 5 bases and J gave up 5 bases, with 9 bases separating them. The chain's CDR3 is CSAVTRTEAFF. As DNA, the CDR3 is TGCAGTGCTGTGACACGTACTGAAGCTTTCTTT.

The chain links TRBV15 to TRBJ1-4; the D is unclear. CDR3 length: 13 amino acids. The V and J ends lost 0 bases and 7 bases respectively, with 6 bases between them. The V gene's germline CDR1 is LNHNV and CDR2 YYDKDF (reference sequence). The chain's CDR3 is CATSRDMSEKLFF. In DNA form, the CDR3 reads TGTGCCACCAGCAGAGATATGAGTGAAAAACTGTTTTTT.

J is TRBJ1-1 and V is TRBV2, with 7 bases aligning to TRBD1. Per germline, CDR1 SNHLY and CDR2 FYNNEI. The CDR3 loop spans 15 amino acids. V shed 9 bases and J 8 bases; nucleotides not matched to a gene: 18. The CDR3 spells CARGQGGAKVVEAFF. CDR3 in DNA: TGTGCCAGGGGTCAAGGGGGCGCAAAAGTAGTGGAAGCTTTCTTT.

V usage is TRBV11-2 and J usage is TRBJ1-5, with a weak D call TRBD1 (5 bases). This CDR3 is 13 amino acids long. V was cut by 3 bases and J by 7 bases, with 10 bases left in between. Germline assignment: CDR1 SGHAT and CDR2 FQNNGV. CDR3 in amino acids: CASSLQGGQPQHF. In DNA form, the CDR3 reads TGTGCCAGCAGCTTGCAGGGAGGACAGCCCCAGCATTTT. The full variable domain, its missing parts supplied by reference TRBV11-2 and TRBJ1-5, is EAGVAQSPRYKIIEKRQSVAFWCNPISGHATLYWYQQILGQGPKLLIQFQNNGVVDDSQLPKDRFSAERLKGVDSTLKIQPAKLEDSAVYLCASSLQGGQPQHFGDGTRLSIL.

The chain couples TRBV23-1 to TRBJ2-1; D remains unclear. TRBV23-1 is sorted into the ORF group, with uncertain function. The V gene lost 0 bases and the J gene lost 9 bases, with 6 bases spanning the gap. The CDR3 is made up of 12 amino acids. The CDR3 is CASSQSCGEQFF. CDR3 coding DNA: TGCGCCAGCAGTCAATCGTGCGGTGAGCAGTTCTTC.

This chain connects TRBV2 to TRBJ2-7; weak D call: TRBD1 (5 bases). Germline CDR1 is SNHLY and CDR2 is FYNNEI. This CDR3 comprises 14 residues. V shed 4 bases and J shed 3 bases, with 13 bases lying between them. The CDR3 coding sequence is TGTGCCAGCAGTGTGAGACAGTGGATCTACGAGCAGTACTTC. This translates into CASSVRQWIYEQYF.